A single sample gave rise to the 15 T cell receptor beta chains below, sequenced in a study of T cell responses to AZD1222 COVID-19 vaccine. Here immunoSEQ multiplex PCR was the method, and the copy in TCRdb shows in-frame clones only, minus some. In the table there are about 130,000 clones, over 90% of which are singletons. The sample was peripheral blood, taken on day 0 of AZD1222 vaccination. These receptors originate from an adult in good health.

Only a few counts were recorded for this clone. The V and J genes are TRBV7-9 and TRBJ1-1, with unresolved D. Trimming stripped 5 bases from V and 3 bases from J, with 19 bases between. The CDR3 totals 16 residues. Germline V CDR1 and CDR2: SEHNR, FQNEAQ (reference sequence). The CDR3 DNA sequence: TGTGCCAGCAGCCCCCCGGGCGCGATGAGGGACACTGAAGCTTTCTTT. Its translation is CASSPPGAMRDTEAFF. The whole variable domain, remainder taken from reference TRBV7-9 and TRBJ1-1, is DTGVSQNPRHKITKRGQNVTFRCDPISEHNRLYWYRQTLGQGPEFLTYFQNEAQLEKSRLLSDRFSAERPKGSFSTLEIQRTEQGDSAMYLCASSPPGAMRDTEAFFGQGTRLTVV.

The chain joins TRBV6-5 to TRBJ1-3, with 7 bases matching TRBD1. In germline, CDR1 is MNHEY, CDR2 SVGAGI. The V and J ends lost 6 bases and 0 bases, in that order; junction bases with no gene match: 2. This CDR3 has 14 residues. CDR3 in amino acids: CASSRQGSGNTIYF. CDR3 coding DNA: TGTGCCAGCAGCAGACAGGGCTCTGGAAACACCATATATTTT.

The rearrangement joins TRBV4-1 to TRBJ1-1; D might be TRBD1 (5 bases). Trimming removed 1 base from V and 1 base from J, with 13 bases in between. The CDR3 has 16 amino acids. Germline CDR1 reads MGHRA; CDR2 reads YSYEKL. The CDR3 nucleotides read TGCGCCAGCAGCCAAGTGGGCGCAGGGCAGAACACTGAAGCTTTCTTT. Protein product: CASSQVGAGQNTEAFF.

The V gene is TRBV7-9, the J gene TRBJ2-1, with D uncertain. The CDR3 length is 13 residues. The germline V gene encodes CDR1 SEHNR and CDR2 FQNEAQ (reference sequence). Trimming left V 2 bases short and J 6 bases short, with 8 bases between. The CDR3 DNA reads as TGTGCCAGCAGCTTAAGGTCAGGCAATGAGCAGTTCTTC. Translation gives CASSLRSGNEQFF.

The CDR3: CASSPEGANEQYF. The CDR3 nucleotides are TGTGCCAGCTCACCAGAGGGGGCGAACGAGCAGTACTTC. The rearrangement joins TRBV18 to TRBJ2-7; 7 nucleotides match TRBD1. CDR1 and CDR2 from the germline V gene are KGHSH and LQKENI. The CDR3 runs 13 residues. Losses at the gene ends were 2 bases for V and 5 bases for J; bases not matched to a gene: 3.

DNA for the CDR3: TGTGCCTGGAGCGAAACAGGGGGTGGGACCCAGTACTTC. Its protein is CAWSETGGGTQYF. The rearrangement joins TRBV30 to TRBJ2-5, with 8 nucleotides matching TRBD1. With 3 bases clipped from V and 7 bases from J, the junction kept 7 bases outside the gene matches. The CDR3 totals 13 residues. Germline CDR1 GTSNPN, CDR2 SVGIG (reference sequence).

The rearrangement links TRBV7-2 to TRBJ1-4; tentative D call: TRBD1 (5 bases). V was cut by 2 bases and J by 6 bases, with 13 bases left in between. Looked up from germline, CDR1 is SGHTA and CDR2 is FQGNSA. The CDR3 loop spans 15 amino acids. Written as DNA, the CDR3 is TGTGCCAGCAGCTTAAGTGGCAGGGCGGATGAAAAACTGTTTTTT. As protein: CASSLSGRADEKLFF.

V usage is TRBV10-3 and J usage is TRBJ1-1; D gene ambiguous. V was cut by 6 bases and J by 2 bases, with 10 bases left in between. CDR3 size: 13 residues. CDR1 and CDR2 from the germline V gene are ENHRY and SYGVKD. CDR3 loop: CAIRVLDNTEAFF. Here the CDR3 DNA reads TGTGCCATCAGAGTCTTAGACAACACTGAAGCTTTCTTT.

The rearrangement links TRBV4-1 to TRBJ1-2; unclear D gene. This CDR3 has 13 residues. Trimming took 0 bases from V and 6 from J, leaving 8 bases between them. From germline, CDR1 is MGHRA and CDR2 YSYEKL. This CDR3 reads CASSQDGQNGYTF. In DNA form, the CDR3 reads TGCGCCAGCAGCCAAGACGGGCAAAATGGCTACACCTTC.

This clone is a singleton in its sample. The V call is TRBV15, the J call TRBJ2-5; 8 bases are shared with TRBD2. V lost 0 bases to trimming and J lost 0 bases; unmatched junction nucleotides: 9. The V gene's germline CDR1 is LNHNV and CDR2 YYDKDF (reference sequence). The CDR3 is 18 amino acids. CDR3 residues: CATSRDLGIAGNQETQYF. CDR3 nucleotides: TGTGCCACCAGCAGAGACCTCGGGATAGCGGGAAACCAAGAGACCCAGTACTTC.

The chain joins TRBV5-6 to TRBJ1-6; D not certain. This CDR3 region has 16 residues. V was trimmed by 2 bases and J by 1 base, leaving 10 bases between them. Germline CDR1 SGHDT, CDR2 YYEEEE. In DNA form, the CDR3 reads TGTGCCAGCAGCTTCAGTACAGAATCCTATAATTCACCCCTCCACTTT. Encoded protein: CASSFSTESYNSPLHF.

The CDR3, as DNA: TGTGCCAGCAGTGAAATGTCAATAGGGGGCTATGGCTACACCTTC. Residues: CASSEMSIGGYGYTF. The chain has TRBV6-1 and TRBJ1-2, with a weak D call TRBD1 (6 bases). The length of the CDR3 is 15 residues. The ends were cut back, 2 bases at V and 4 bases at J, with 14 bases in the middle. The V gene's germline CDR1 is MNHNS and CDR2 SASEGT.

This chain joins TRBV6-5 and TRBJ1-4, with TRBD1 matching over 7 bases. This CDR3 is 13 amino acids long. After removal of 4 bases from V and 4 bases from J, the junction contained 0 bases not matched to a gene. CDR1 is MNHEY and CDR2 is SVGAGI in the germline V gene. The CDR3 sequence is CASSWDSNEKLFF. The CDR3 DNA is TGTGCCAGCAGTTGGGACAGTAATGAAAAACTGTTTTTT.

In DNA form, the CDR3 reads TGTGCCAGCAGTTTAGTGCGGAATTCACCCCTCCACTTT. Translating gives CASSLVRNSPLHF. V usage is TRBV28 and J usage is TRBJ1-6; D gene ambiguous. The CDR3 sequence is 13 residues long. V gave up 2 bases and J gave up 7 bases, with 6 bases separating them. The germline CDR1 and CDR2 sequences are MDHEN and SYDVKM.

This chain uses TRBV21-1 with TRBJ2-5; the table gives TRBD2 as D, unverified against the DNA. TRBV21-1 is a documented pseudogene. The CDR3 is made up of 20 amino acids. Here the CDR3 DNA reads TGTGCCAGCAGGAACACCGGGACTAGCGGGGCGTACACCCCAGACGGGACCCAGTACTTC. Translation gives CASRNTGTSGAYTPDGTQYF.